This T cell receptor beta chain was captured by sequencing in a study of blood T cell repertoires in COVID-19. For the study at large: Acute-phase and convalescent COVID-19 samples originated in the United States, Italy and Spain. PBMCs, B-cell-depleted T cells, or T cells were the source of the cDNA or gDNA that made up the material.

Germline V gives CDR1 SNHLY, CDR2 FYNNEI. The CDR3 is 12 residues long. Unmatched junction bases numbered 1, after V lost 7 bases and J lost 2 bases. Seattle patients were enrolled while actively infected and followed longitudinally. As originally analysed: Amplification from reference gene primers served as the basis for estimated nucleated cell counts. This table comes from immunoSEQ multiplex PCR, and its TCRdb copy is limited to in-frame clones, with some not included. V, J and clone size are those of that table, while D and trimming were read from the DNA. The table has about 300,000 clones, about nine tenths seen once.

Sequenced input: peripheral blood. The chain carries TRBV2 and TRBJ2-5; 7 bases are a match to TRBD2. The receptor was derived from a young woman with COVID-19, enrolled during active disease. The CDR3 reads CASKREQETQYF. CDR3 sequence (DNA): TGTGCCAGCAAGCGGGAACAAGAGACCCAGTACTTC.